The T cell receptor (beta chain) described here comes from a study of blood T cell repertoires in COVID-19. Overall study context: Samples representing acute and convalescent COVID-19 were sourced from the United States, Italy and Spain. The analysed material was cDNA or gDNA that came from T cells, B-cell-depleted T cells, or PBMCs.

How the authors handled the data: Estimation of nucleated cell counts relied on the amplification of reference gene primers. Assay used: immunoSEQ multiplex PCR; TCRdb lists only in-frame clones, some missing. The V and J calls and the clone size are those of that table, but D and trimming were determined from the DNA. The repertoire includes approximately 180,000 clones, more than 75% of them detected once, and approximately 8.7% sits in the top ten. CDR1 is SEHNR, CDR2 FQNEAQ, per germline (reference sequence). With V trimmed by 5 bases and J by 5 bases, 3 bases remained unmatched. The CDR3 has 13 residues.

This TCR was sampled from a woman in her sixties or seventies with acute or convalescent COVID-19. The V call is TRBV7-9, the J call TRBJ1-2; TRBD1 matches 9 bases. The sample comprised peripheral blood. This CDR3 is CASSPGTGYGYTF. DNA for the CDR3: TGTGCCAGCAGCCCCGGGACAGGGTATGGCTACACCTTC. Together with reference TRBV7-9 and TRBJ1-2, the CDR3 gives the full variable domain: DTGVSQNPRHKITKRGQNVTFRCDPISEHNRLYWYRQTLGQGPEFLTYFQNEAQLEKSRLLSDRFSAERPKGSFSTLEIQRTEQGDSAMYLCASSPGTGYGYTFGSGTRLTVV.